This T cell receptor beta chain was recovered during a study of blood T cell repertoires in COVID-19. Overall study: Acute and convalescent COVID-19 specimens originated in the United States, Italy and Spain. T cells, B-cell-depleted T cells, or PBMCs provided the cDNA or gDNA that served as material.

Original data processing: Estimation of nucleated cell counts relied on the amplification of reference gene primers. Repertoires were generated with immunoSEQ multiplex PCR, while TCRdb's copy carries only in-frame clones and drops some. V and J calls and clone size are those listed in that table; D and trimming were worked out from the DNA. The sample carries more than 100,000 clones, over 75% recorded once. The CDR3 extends over 14 amino acids. Per the germline V gene, CDR1 is SGHTA and CDR2 is FQGTGA. V was shortened by 1 base and J by 2 bases, with 7 bases between the two germline ends. The chain recombines TRBV7-3 with TRBJ2-3; D is undetermined. This clonotype was sampled from a man older than 75 with acute or convalescent COVID-19. Sequencing used peripheral blood. The CDR3 DNA is TGTGCCAGCAGCTTAATGAGCCTCACAGATACGCAGTATTTT. This gives the protein CASSLMSLTDTQYF.